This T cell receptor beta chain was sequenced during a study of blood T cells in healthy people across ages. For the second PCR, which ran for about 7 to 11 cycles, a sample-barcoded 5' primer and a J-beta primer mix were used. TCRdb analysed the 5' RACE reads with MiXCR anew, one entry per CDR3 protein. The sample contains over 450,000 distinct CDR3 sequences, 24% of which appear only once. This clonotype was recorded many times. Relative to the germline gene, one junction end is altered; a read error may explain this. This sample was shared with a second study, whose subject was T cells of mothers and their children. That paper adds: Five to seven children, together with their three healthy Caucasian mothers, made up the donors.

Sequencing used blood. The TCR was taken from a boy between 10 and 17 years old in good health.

The CDR3, as DNA: TGTGCCAGCAGCCCGCCCGGGTTAGCCTCCAACGAGCAGTACTTC. Amino acids: CASSPPGLASNEQYF. This chain connects TRBV3-1 to TRBJ2-7; D gene unclear. The CDR3 covers 15 residues. Germline assignment: CDR1 LGHDT and CDR2 YNNKEL (reference sequence).